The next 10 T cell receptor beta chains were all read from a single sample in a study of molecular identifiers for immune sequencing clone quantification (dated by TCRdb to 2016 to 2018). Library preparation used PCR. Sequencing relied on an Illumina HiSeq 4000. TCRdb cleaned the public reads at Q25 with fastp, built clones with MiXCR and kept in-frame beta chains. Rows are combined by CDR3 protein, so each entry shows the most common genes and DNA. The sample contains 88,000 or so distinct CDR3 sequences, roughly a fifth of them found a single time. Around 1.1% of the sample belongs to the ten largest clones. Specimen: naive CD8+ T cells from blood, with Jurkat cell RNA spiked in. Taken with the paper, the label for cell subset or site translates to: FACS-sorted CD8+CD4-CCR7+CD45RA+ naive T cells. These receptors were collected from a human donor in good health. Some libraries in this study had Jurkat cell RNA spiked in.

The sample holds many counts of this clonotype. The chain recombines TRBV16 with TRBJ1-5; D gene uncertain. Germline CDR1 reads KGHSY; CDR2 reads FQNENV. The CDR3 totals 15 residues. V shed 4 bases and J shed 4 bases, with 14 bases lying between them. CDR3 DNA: TGTGCCAGCAGCCCCTCCGTAGGAATAAATCAGCCCCAGCATTTT. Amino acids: CASSPSVGINQPQHF. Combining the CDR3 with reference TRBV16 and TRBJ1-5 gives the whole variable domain GEEVAQTPKHLVRGEGQKAKLYCAPIKGHSYVFWYQQVLKNEFKFLISFQNENVFDETGMPKERFSAKCLPNSPCSLEIQATKLEDSAVYFCASSPSVGINQPQHFGDGTRLSIL.

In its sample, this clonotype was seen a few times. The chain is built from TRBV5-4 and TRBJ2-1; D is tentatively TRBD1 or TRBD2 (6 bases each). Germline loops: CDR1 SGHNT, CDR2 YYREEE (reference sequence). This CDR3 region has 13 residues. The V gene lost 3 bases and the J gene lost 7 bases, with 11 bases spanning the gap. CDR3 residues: CASSWGAGNEQFF. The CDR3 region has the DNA TGTGCCAGCAGCTGGGGGGCCGGGAATGAGCAGTTCTTC.

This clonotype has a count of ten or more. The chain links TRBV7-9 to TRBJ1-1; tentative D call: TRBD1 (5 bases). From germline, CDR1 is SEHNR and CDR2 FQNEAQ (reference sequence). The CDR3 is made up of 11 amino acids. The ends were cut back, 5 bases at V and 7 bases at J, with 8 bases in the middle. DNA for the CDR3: TGTGCCAGCAGCATCACAGGTGAAGCTTTCTTT. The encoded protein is CASSITGEAFF.

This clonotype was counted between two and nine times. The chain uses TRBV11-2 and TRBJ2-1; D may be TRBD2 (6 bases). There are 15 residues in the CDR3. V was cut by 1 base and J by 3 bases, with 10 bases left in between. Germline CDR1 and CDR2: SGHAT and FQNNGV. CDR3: CASSLGAGNYNEQFF. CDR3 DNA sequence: TGTGCCAGCAGCTTAGGGGCGGGAAACTACAATGAGCAGTTCTTC.

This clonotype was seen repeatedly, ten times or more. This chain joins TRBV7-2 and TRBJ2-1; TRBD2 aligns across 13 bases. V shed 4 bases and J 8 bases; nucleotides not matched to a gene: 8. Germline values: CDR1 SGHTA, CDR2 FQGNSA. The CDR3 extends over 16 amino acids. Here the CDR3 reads CASSSWTSGGRDEQFF. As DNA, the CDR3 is TGTGCCAGCAGCTCATGGACTAGCGGGGGAAGGGATGAGCAGTTCTTC.

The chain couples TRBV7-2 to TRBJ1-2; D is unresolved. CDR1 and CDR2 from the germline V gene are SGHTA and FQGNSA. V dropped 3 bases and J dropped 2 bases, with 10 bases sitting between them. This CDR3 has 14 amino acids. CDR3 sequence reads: CASSFSKANYGYTF. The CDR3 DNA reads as TGTGCCAGCAGCTTCAGTAAGGCCAACTATGGCTACACCTTC.

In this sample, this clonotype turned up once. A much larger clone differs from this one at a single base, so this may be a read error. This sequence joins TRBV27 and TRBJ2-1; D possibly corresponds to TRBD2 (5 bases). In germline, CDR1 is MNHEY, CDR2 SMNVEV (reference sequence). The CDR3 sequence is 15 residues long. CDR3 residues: CASSLLGSSYNERFF. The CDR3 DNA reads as TGTGCCAGCAGTTTATTGGGGAGCTCCTACAATGAGCGGTTCTTC.

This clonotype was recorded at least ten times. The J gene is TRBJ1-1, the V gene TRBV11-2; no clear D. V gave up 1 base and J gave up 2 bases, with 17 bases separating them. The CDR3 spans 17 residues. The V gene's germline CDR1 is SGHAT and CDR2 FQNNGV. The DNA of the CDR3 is TGTGCCAGCAGCTTAGGAGGGAAGCAAAACCCAAACACTGAAGCTTTCTTT. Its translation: CASSLGGKQNPNTEAFF.

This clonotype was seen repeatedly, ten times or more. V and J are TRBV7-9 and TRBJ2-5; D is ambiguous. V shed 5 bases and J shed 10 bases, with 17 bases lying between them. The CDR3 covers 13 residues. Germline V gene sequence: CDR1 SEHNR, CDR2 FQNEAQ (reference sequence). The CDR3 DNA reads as TGTGCCAGCAGCCCCAACCCCAACAAGGACCAGTACTTC. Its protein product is CASSPNPNKDQYF.

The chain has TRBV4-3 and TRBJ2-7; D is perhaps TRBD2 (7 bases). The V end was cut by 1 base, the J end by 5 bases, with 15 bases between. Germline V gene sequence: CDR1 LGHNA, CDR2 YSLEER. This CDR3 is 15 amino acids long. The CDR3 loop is CASSQGSGGHHEQYF. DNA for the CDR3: TGCGCCAGCAGCCAAGGCTCCGGGGGGCACCACGAGCAGTACTTC.